The T cell receptor (beta chain) under discussion was sequenced for a study of T-cell memory formation after mild COVID-19. Note on this clonotype: Its antigen remains unidentified.

V was clipped by 6 bases and J by 1 base; unmatched bases: 6. Germline V gene sequence: CDR1 SNHLY, CDR2 FYNNEI. There are 14 residues in the CDR3. Regarding the study as a whole: Prior to infection, memory already included some responding clones, suggesting cross-reactive memory joined. Contracting CD4+ clones were located mainly in CM and EM, and CD8+ clones in EMRA. CD4/CD8 balance held among clones contracting day 15 to 85, and later expanders leaned CD4+.

One entry per CDR3 protein results from TCRdb running MiXCR on the 5' RACE reads. The table includes some 68,000 distinct CDR3 sequences, approximately 15% detected once. The TCR sequence derives from an adult woman who had mild COVID-19 (a few samples of this study predate the infection). Cell type and time point are not known. The material sequenced was PBMCs or a T cell subset sorted from them (not recorded which). The genes are TRBV2 and TRBJ2-7; 7 nucleotides match TRBD1. This CDR3 is CASRKGQRSYEQYF. The CDR3 nucleotides read TGTGCCAGCAGGAAGGGACAGCGTTCCTACGAGCAGTACTTC.